A selection of T cell receptor beta chains follows, all from one sample in a study of blood T cell repertoires in COVID-19. Repertoires were generated with immunoSEQ multiplex PCR, while TCRdb's copy carries only in-frame clones and drops some. The table has under 550,000 clones, over 85% seen once; the top ten hold roughly 0.84%. The sequenced sample was peripheral blood. The receptors come from a man younger than 30 with COVID-19, enrolled during active disease. CDR3s leave out the opening cysteine and the closing phenylalanine or tryptophan.

V gene: TRBV2
J gene: TRBJ1-5
CDR3 protein: ASSELGGAYSNQPQH

V gene: TRBV5-1
J gene: TRBJ2-7
CDR3 protein: ASSLMGAGSYEQY

V gene: TRBV27
J gene: TRBJ2-7
CDR3 protein: ASSLAGQGVWY

V gene: TRBV10-2
J gene: TRBJ2-7
CDR3 protein: ASSPGTVYEQY

V gene: TRBV6-5
J gene: TRBJ1-6
CDR3 protein: ASRNGQGESPLH

V gene: TRBV21-1
J gene: TRBJ2-1
CDR3 protein: ASSAGLAGVYNEQF

V gene: TRBV7-6
J gene: TRBJ2-7
CDR3 protein: ASSLGGHEQY

V gene: TRBV30
J gene: TRBJ2-1
CDR3 protein: AWSLGLSSYNEQF

V gene: TRBV11-2
J gene: TRBJ2-1
CDR3 protein: ASSLAGDGNEQF

V gene: TRBV6-5
J gene: TRBJ1-3
CDR3 protein: ASSYERSSGNTIY

V gene: TRBV29-1
J gene: TRBJ1-1
CDR3 protein: SVDAGGTEAF

V gene: TRBV10-3
J gene: TRBJ2-7
CDR3 protein: AISESSTGPYEQY

V gene: TRBV29-1
J gene: TRBJ1-2
CDR3 protein: SVSRTGGYT

V gene: TRBV6-6
J gene: TRBJ2-5
CDR3 protein: ASRKTGGTTETQY

V gene: TRBV3-1/TRBV3-2
J gene: TRBJ1-1
CDR3 protein: ASSRAPGTGAPNTEAF

V gene: TRBV3-1/TRBV3-2
J gene: TRBJ2-1
CDR3 protein: ASSLYRGYHLNEQF

V gene: TRBV5-1
J gene: TRBJ2-5
CDR3 protein: ASSLQAGEGTQY

V gene: TRBV3-1/TRBV3-2
J gene: TRBJ1-1
CDR3 protein: ASSHTDREGEAF

V gene: TRBV7-3
J gene: TRBJ2-5
CDR3 protein: ASSLSGRETQY

V gene: TRBV5-4
J gene: TRBJ2-7
CDR3 protein: ASSPELRTGGYEQY

V gene: TRBV21-1
J gene: TRBJ2-1
CDR3 protein: ASSKVGGGALYNEQF

V gene: TRBV13
J gene: TRBJ2-7
CDR3 protein: ASSLGPPGQY

V gene: TRBV10-1
J gene: TRBJ2-1
CDR3 protein: ASSEFTPRGGYNEQF

V gene: TRBV6-5
J gene: TRBJ2-2
CDR3 protein: ASSLAGGTGELF

V gene: TRBV12-3/TRBV12-4
J gene: TRBJ1-1
CDR3 protein: ASSRRRQEAF

V gene: TRBV21-1
J gene: TRBJ2-2
CDR3 protein: ASSKASGRDTGELF

V gene: TRBV29-1
J gene: TRBJ1-2
CDR3 protein: SSKENYGYT

V gene: TRBV27
J gene: TRBJ2-7
CDR3 protein: ASSFSTDSYEQY

V gene: TRBV18
J gene: TRBJ2-6
CDR3 protein: ASSPTAGANVLT

V gene: TRBV6-1
J gene: TRBJ1-5
CDR3 protein: ASSDDRVRQPQH

V gene: TRBV4-1
J gene: TRBJ2-2
CDR3 protein: ASSQVAGRTGRAGELF

V gene: TRBV7-3
J gene: TRBJ2-7
CDR3 protein: ASSLEWSSYEQY

V gene: TRBV19
J gene: TRBJ2-5
CDR3 protein: ASSVAGQGGRTQY

V gene: TRBV7-9
J gene: TRBJ1-1
CDR3 protein: ASSLGGQGNTEAF

V gene: TRBV27
J gene: TRBJ2-2
CDR3 protein: ASLALAGGPRKSGELF

V gene: TRBV30
J gene: TRBJ1-2
CDR3 protein: AWSVGSYYGYT

V gene: TRBV29-1
J gene: TRBJ1-3
CDR3 protein: SVLNTASGNTIY

V gene: TRBV5-1
J gene: TRBJ2-2
CDR3 protein: ANSLRTGNTGELF

V gene: TRBV19
J gene: TRBJ2-1
CDR3 protein: ASSIEGTRGPESEQF

V gene: TRBV18
J gene: TRBJ2-5
CDR3 protein: ASSPGPGTSGNWETQY

V gene: TRBV19
J gene: TRBJ2-1
CDR3 protein: ASSTLAGGVLGREQF

V gene: TRBV5-1
J gene: TRBJ2-7
CDR3 protein: ASSVTTSGGYEQY

V gene: TRBV2
J gene: TRBJ1-6
CDR3 protein: ASSRSGTANASPLH

V gene: TRBV11-3
J gene: TRBJ2-1
CDR3 protein: ASSPKTSGSGNEQF